This T cell receptor beta chain was identified during a study of response to subunit inactivated influenza vaccine. MiXCR was run by TCRdb on the RT-PCR reads, yielding one entry per CDR3 protein. Seen here are hundreds of thousands of distinct CDR3 sequences, 16% observed once, and the top ten hold 2.5% to 3.5%. Remarks on this clonotype: Its antigen is not known.

Study-level findings and limits: There was a suggestion from the authors that each seasonal influenza vaccination recruits few new T cells.

In germline, CDR1 is SGHTA, CDR2 FQGNSA. V dropped 3 bases and J dropped 5; count of bases not matched to a gene: 3. The CDR3 covers 13 residues. V usage is TRBV7-2 and J usage is TRBJ2-7; 8 nucleotides match TRBD1. This clonotype originated in a man aged 45 to 75 who received an inactivated influenza vaccine. The material sequenced was CD4+ T cells sorted from PBMCs, taken roughly 24 months after vaccination. This chain's CDR3 is CASSFQTGDEQYF. The CDR3 coding sequence is TGTGCCAGCAGCTTCCAGACAGGGGACGAGCAGTACTTC.